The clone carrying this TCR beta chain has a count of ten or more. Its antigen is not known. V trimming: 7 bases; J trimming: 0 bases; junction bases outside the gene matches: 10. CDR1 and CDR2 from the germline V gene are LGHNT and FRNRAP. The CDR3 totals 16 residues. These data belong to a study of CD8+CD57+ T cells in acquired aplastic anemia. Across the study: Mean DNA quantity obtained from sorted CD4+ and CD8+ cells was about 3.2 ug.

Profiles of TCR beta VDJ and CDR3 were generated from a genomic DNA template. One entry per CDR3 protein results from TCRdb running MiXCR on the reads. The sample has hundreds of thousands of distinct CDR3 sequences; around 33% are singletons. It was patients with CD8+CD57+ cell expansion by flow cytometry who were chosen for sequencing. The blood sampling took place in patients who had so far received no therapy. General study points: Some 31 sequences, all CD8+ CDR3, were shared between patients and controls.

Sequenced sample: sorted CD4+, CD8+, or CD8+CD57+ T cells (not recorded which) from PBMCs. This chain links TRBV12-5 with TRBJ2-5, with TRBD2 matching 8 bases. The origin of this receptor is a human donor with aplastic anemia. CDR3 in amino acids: CASELPAGENQETQYF. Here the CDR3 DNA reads TGTGCTAGTGAGTTACCAGCGGGGGAGAACCAAGAGACCCAGTACTTC.